The source of this T cell receptor beta chain is a study of monozygotic twins with cystic fibrosis. General study points: In 13 of 16 pairs, V gene usage was closest to the co-twin's. The repertoire was suggested to be naive-dominated, clonality median around 0.0093.

Produced via immunoSEQ multiplex PCR; TCRdb's table is partial and in-frame only. The sample lists approximately 24,000 clones; more than 75% were seen once. Per the germline V gene, CDR1 is SQVTM and CDR2 is ANQGSEA. Trimming cost V 0 bases and J 2 bases, with 14 bases left between them. The CDR3 is 16 residues long. Note on this clone: Antigen: not known.

This clonotype was obtained from a woman younger than 45 with cystic fibrosis. Sequencing used blood. The chain joins TRBV29-1 to TRBJ2-1; D is perhaps TRBD1 (6 bases). The chain's CDR3 is CSVEDSDRTTYNEQFF. In DNA, the CDR3 is TGCAGCGTTGAAGATTCTGACAGGACCACCTACAATGAGCAGTTCTTC.